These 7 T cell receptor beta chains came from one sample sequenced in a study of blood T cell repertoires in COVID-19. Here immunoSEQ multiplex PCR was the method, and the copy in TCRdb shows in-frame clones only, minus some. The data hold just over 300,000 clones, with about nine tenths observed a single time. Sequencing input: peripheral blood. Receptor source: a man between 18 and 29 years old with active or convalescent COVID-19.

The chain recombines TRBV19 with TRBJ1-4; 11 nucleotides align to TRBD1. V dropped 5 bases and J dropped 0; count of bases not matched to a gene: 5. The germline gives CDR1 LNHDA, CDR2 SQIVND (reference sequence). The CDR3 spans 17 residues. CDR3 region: CASSAGQGAATNEKLFF. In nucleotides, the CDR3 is TGTGCCAGTAGTGCTGGACAGGGGGCGGCAACTAATGAAAAACTGTTTTTT.

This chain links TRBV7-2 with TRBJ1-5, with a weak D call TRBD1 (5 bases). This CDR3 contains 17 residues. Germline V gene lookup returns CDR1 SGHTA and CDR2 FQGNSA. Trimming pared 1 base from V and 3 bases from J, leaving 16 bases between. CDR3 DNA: TGTGCCAGCAGCTTAGACAGGCGTGGACCCCACAATCAGCCCCAGCATTTT. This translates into CASSLDRRGPHNQPQHF.

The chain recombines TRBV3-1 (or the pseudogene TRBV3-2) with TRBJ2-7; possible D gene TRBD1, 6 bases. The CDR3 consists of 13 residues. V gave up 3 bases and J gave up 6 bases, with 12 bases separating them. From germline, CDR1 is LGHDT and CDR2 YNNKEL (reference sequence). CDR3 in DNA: TGTGCCAGCAGCCACCGAACAGGGTTCGAGCAGTACTTC. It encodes CASSHRTGFEQYF.

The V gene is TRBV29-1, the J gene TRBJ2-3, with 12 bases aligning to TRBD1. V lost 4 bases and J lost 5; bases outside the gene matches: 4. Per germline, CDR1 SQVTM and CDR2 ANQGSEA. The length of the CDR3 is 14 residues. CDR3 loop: CSVGDRGRQDTQYF. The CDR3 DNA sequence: TGCAGCGTTGGGGACAGGGGGCGTCAAGATACGCAGTATTTT.

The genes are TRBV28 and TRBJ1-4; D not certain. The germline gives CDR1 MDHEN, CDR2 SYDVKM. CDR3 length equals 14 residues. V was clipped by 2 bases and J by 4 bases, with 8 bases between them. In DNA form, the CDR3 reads TGTGCCAGCAGTTTAGGGCAGTTTAATGAAAAACTGTTTTTT. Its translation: CASSLGQFNEKLFF.

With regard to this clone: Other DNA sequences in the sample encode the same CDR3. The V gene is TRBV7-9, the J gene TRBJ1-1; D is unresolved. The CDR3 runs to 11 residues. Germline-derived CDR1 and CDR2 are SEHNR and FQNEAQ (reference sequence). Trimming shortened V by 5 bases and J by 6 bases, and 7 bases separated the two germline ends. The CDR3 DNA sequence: TGTGCCAGCAGCCGGGGAGCTGAAGCTTTCTTT. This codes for CASSRGAEAFF.

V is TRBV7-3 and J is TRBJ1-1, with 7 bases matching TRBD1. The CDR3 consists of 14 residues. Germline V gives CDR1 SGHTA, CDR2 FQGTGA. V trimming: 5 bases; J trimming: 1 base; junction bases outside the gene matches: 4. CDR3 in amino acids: CASSITGANTEAFF. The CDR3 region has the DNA TGTGCCAGCAGCATTACAGGGGCGAACACTGAAGCTTTCTTT.